The rows below give T cell receptor beta chains drawn from one sample of a study of blood T cell repertoires in COVID-19. Using immunoSEQ multiplex PCR, the repertoire was profiled, and TCRdb retains in-frame clones only, with some absent. The sample carries some 250,000 clones, 88% recorded once. Input material: peripheral blood. The receptors here all came from a middle-aged woman who had recovered from COVID-19. CDR3s include the opening cysteine and the closing phenylalanine or tryptophan. The D gene is left open where the match is weak. A clone size is listed for some rows: how often the clone was seen (once, few, many), or a class if it is expanded.

cdr3_length,clone_size,v_call,j_call,d_call,cdr3_aa,cdr3_nt
14,.,TRBV6-5,TRBJ1-1,TRBD1,CASRAGTGGTEAFF,TGTGCCAGCCGAGCAGGGACAGGGGGAACTGAAGCTTTCTTT
15,.,TRBV9,TRBJ1-1,TRBD1,CASSVGGTGGTEAFF,TGTGCCAGCAGCGTAGGGGGGACAGGGGGCACTGAAGCTTTCTTT
15,.,TRBV18,TRBJ2-1,TRBD2,CASSPPGTRFGEQFF,TGTGCCAGCTCACCCCCCGGGACTAGATTCGGTGAGCAGTTCTTC
15,once,TRBV3-1/TRBV3-2,TRBJ1-1,.,CASSRPGGANTEAFF,TGTGCCAGCAGCCGACCGGGGGGGGCGAACACTGAAGCTTTCTTT
14,.,TRBV6-5,TRBJ2-7,.,CASSRPRNTYEQYF,TGTGCCAGCAGCCGGCCCAGGAACACTTACGAGCAGTACTTC
19,.,TRBV7-2,TRBJ2-1,TRBD2,CASSSPSGLAGFGGNEQFF,TGTGCCAGCAGCTCTCCCTCGGGACTAGCGGGTTTTGGAGGCAATGAGCAGTTCTTC
16,.,TRBV6-4,TRBJ2-1,TRBD2,CASSDADSGAPNEQFF,TGTGCCAGCAGTGACGCCGATAGCGGGGCACCGAATGAGCAGTTCTTC
16,few,TRBV6-6,TRBJ2-3,TRBD2,CASSYSGGSGTDTQYF,TGTGCCAGCAGTTACTCCGGCGGGAGCGGCACAGATACGCAGTATTTT
12,.,TRBV27,TRBJ1-2,.,CASSEGVGGYTF,TGTGCCAGCAGCGAGGGCGTGGGAGGCTACACCTTC
17,.,TRBV3-1/TRBV3-2,TRBJ2-1,TRBD2,CASSQVGGSSRRGEQFF,TGTGCCAGCAGCCAAGTCGGGGGGTCTAGCCGCCGCGGTGAGCAGTTCTTC
15,.,TRBV5-6,TRBJ2-4,TRBD2,CASSLGGTSGRAGDF,TGTGCCAGCAGCTTGGGGGGGACTAGCGGGAGGGCCGGGGACTTC
15,.,TRBV14,TRBJ2-1,TRBD2,CASSQALAGGLEQFF,TGTGCCAGCAGCCAAGCGCTAGCGGGAGGTCTTGAGCAGTTCTTC
16,.,TRBV7-9,TRBJ2-3,TRBD2,CASSATSGRGQDTQYF,TGTGCCAGCAGCGCTACTAGCGGGAGGGGCCAAGATACGCAGTATTTT
15,few,TRBV30,TRBJ2-3,TRBD1,CAWSGGTGMADTQYF,TGTGCCTGGAGTGGGGGGACAGGGATGGCAGATACGCAGTATTTT
14,.,TRBV5-1,TRBJ1-4,TRBD1,CASSLQGAREKLFF,TGCGCCAGCAGCTTACAGGGGGCGAGGGAAAAACTGTTTTTT
14,.,TRBV15,TRBJ2-3,.,CATSRPIIMDTQYF,TGTGCCACCAGCAGGCCTATAATTATGGATACGCAGTATTTT
15,.,TRBV7-2,TRBJ2-1,TRBD2,CASSSGGGGYNEQFF,TGTGCCAGCAGCTCCGGCGGCGGGGGGTACAATGAGCAGTTCTTC
15,.,TRBV7-7,TRBJ2-7,TRBD1,CASSLGRGPLYEQYF,TGTGCTAGCAGCTTAGGCAGGGGGCCCCTCTACGAGCAGTACTTC
14,.,TRBV5-1,TRBJ2-3,TRBD2,CASSRGTIQDTQYF,TGCGCCAGCAGCCGGGGGACTATCCAGGATACGCAGTATTTT
14,.,TRBV3-1/TRBV3-2,TRBJ2-1,.,CASSQEGLSNEQFF,TGTGCCAGCAGCCAAGAGGGACTCTCCAATGAGCAGTTCTTC
14,few,TRBV6-6,TRBJ1-2,.,CASSYGPKKGGYTF,TGTGCCAGCAGTTACGGGCCAAAGAAGGGGGGCTACACCTTC
16,few,TRBV15,TRBJ2-2,.,CATSRGGFGGTGELFF,TGTGCCACCAGCAGAGGTGGGTTCGGCGGCACCGGGGAGCTGTTTTTT
12,once,TRBV2,TRBJ1-2,.,CASRGANYGYTF,TGTGCCAGCCGGGGGGCTAACTATGGCTACACCTTC
13,few,TRBV29-1,TRBJ2-7,TRBD1,CSAGQGSLYEQYF,TGCAGCGCCGGACAGGGTTCCCTCTACGAGCAGTACTTC
15,.,TRBV7-2,TRBJ1-1,TRBD1,CASSLGTGMNTEAFF,TGTGCCAGCAGCCTAGGGACAGGAATGAACACTGAAGCTTTCTTT
15,.,TRBV6-4,TRBJ2-7,.,CASSAGTGGGYEQYF,TGTGCCAGCAGTGCCGGCACCGGAGGAGGATACGAGCAGTACTTC
19,.,TRBV24-1,TRBJ2-2,TRBD1,CATSDLRDRGRVGTGELFF,TGTGCCACCAGTGATTTGCGGGACAGGGGGCGCGTTGGGACCGGGGAGCTGTTTTTT
14,.,TRBV7-2,TRBJ2-5,.,CASSPRKEQETQYF,TGTGCCAGCAGCCCCCGTAAGGAGCAAGAGACCCAGTACTTC
14,.,TRBV3-1/TRBV3-2,TRBJ1-1,.,CASSRLLGDTEAFF,TGTGCCAGCAGCCGCCTCCTAGGGGACACTGAAGCTTTCTTT
13,.,TRBV19,TRBJ2-7,TRBD2,CASGVAGAYEQYF,TGTGCCAGTGGGGTAGCGGGGGCCTACGAGCAGTACTTC
14,.,TRBV6-2/TRBV6-3,TRBJ1-4,.,CASSPRGFNEKLFF,TGTGCCAGCAGTCCCCGGGGATTTAATGAAAAACTGTTTTTT
14,.,TRBV30,TRBJ1-1,.,CAWSVAFRSAEAFF,TGTGCCTGGAGTGTAGCTTTTCGGTCGGCTGAAGCTTTCTTT
16,once,TRBV21-1,TRBJ2-5,.,CASSNLAAGVEETQYF,TGTGCCAGCAGCAACCTTGCAGCGGGAGTGGAAGAGACCCAGTACTTC
16,.,TRBV7-2,TRBJ2-1,TRBD2,CASSSRPAGTYNEQFF,TGTGCCAGCAGCTCCCGACCAGCGGGAACCTACAATGAGCAGTTCTTC
17,.,TRBV15,TRBJ2-1,TRBD2,CATSRDWSGSSYNEQFF,TGTGCCACCAGCAGAGATTGGAGCGGGAGTTCGTACAATGAGCAGTTCTTC
12,.,TRBV5-6,TRBJ1-2,.,CASRGAVYGYTF,TGTGCCAGCAGGGGGGCGGTCTATGGCTACACCTTC
12,.,TRBV12-3/TRBV12-4,TRBJ2-1,TRBD2,CATAGEHNEQFF,TGTGCCACGGCGGGGGAGCACAATGAGCAGTTCTTC
15,.,TRBV10-3,TRBJ1-1,TRBD1,CAIKVTGDRGTEAFF,TGTGCCATCAAAGTGACAGGGGATAGGGGCACTGAAGCTTTCTTT
13,.,TRBV7-2,TRBJ2-7,.,CASSLGSGYEQYF,TGTGCCAGCAGCTTAGGGTCCGGGTACGAGCAGTACTTC
17,.,TRBV7-2,TRBJ1-4,TRBD1,CASSLGRDRVVNEKLFF,TGTGCCAGCAGCTTAGGCCGGGACAGGGTGGTTAATGAAAAACTGTTTTTT
16,.,TRBV18,TRBJ1-5,.,CASSPREGAPNQPQHF,TGTGCCAGCTCACCACGGGAAGGGGCACCCAATCAGCCCCAGCATTTT
17,.,TRBV18,TRBJ2-3,TRBD2,CASSPGLAGTSTDTQYF,TGTGCCAGCTCACCCGGACTAGCGGGGACTAGCACAGATACGCAGTATTTT